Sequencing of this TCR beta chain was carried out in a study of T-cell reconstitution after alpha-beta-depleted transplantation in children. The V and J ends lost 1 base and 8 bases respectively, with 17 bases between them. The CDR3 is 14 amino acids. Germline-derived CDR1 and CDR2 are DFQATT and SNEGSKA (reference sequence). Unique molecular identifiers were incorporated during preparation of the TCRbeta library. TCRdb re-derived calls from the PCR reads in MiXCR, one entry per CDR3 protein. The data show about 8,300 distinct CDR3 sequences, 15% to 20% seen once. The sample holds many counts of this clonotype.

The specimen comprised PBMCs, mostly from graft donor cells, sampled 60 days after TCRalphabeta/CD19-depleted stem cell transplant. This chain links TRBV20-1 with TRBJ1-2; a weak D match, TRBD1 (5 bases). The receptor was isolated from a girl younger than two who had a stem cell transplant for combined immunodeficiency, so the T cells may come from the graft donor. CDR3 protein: CSARAGTLMRGYTF. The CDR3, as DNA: TGCAGTGCTAGAGCTGGGACCCTCATGCGGGGCTACACCTTC.